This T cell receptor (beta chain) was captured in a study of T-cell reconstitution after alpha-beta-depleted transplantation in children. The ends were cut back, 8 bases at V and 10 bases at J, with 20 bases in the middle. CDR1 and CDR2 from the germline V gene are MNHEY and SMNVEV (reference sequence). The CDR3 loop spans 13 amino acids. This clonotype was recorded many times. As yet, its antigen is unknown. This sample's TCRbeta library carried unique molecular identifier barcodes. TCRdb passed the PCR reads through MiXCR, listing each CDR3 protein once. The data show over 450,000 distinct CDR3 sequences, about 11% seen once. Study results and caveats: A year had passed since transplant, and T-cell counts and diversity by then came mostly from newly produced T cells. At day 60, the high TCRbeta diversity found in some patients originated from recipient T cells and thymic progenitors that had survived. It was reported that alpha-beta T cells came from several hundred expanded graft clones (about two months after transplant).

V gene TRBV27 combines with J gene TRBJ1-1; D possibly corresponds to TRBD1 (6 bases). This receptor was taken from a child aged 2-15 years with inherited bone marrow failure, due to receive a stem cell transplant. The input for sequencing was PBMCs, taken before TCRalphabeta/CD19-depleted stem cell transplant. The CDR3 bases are TGTGCCAGCGCGGGGTGGGGGGCGCCTGGAGCTTTCTTT. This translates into CASAGWGAPGAFF.